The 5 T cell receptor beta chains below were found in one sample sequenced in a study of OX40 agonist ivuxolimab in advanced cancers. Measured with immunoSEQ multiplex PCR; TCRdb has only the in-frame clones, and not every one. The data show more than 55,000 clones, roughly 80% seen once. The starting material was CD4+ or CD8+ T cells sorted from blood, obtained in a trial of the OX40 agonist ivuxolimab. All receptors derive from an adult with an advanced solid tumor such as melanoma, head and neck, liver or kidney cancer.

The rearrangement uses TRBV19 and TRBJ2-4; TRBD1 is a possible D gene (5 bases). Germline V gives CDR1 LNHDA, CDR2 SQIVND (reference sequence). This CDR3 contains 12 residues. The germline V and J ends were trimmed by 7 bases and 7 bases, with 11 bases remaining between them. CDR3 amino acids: CASTGFMNIQYF. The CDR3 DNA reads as TGTGCCAGTACAGGGTTTATGAACATTCAGTACTTC.

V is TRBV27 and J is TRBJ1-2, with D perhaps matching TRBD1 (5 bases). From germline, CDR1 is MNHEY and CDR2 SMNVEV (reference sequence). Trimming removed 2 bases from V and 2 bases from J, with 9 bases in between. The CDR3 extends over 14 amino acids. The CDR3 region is CASSLRGANYGYTF. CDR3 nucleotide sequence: TGTGCCAGCAGTTTAAGGGGCGCAAACTATGGCTACACCTTC.

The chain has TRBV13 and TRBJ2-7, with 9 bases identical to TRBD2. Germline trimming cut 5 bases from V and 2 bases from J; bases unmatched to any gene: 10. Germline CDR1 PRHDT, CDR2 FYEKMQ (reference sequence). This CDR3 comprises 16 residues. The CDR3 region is CASSPDLKRGAYEQYF. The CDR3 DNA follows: TGTGCCAGCAGCCCCGACCTCAAGCGGGGGGCCTACGAGCAGTACTTC.

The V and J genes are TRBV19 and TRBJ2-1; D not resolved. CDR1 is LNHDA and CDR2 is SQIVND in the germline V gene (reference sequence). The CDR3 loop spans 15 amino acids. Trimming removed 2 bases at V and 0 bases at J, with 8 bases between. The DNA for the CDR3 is TGTGCCAGTAGTATAAGCCTCAGCTCCTACAATGAGCAGTTCTTC. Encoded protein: CASSISLSSYNEQFF.

The CDR3 DNA reads as TGTGCCAGCTCAGCTGAACAGGGCGGCCATTCACCCCTCCACTTT. Its protein product is CASSAEQGGHSPLHF. The V gene is TRBV18, the J gene TRBJ1-6, with D tentatively TRBD1 (6 bases). CDR1 and CDR2 from the germline V gene are KGHSH and LQKENI. This CDR3 spans 15 amino acids. With 5 bases removed from V and 8 bases from J, the gap between germline ends came to 16 bases.